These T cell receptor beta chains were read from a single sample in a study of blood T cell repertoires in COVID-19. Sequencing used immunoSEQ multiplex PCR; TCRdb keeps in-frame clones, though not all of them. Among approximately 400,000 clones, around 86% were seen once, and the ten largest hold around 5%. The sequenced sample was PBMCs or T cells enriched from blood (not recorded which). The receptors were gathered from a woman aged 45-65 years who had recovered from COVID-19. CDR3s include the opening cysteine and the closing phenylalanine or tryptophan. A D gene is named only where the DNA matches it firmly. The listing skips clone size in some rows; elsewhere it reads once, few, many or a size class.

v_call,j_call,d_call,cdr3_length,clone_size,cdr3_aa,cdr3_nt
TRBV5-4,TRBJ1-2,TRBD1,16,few,CASSLGGQGYIYGYTF,TGTGCCAGCAGCTTGGGGGGACAGGGTTATATATATGGCTACACCTTC
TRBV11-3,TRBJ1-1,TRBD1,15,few,CASSASRGLDTEAFF,TGTGCCAGCAGCGCAAGCAGGGGGTTGGACACTGAAGCTTTCTTT
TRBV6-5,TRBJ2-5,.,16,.,CASSYSGQWEPETQYF,TGTGCCAGCAGTTACTCGGGTCAGTGGGAGCCGGAGACCCAGTACTTC
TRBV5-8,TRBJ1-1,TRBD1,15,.,CASSLFRTGGAEAFF,TGTGCCAGCAGCTTGTTCCGGACAGGAGGGGCTGAAGCTTTCTTT
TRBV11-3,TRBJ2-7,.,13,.,CASRAGQNYEQYF,TGTGCCAGCAGAGCTGGACAGAACTACGAGCAGTACTTC
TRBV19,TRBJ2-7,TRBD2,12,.,CASTGTRGEQYF,TGTGCCAGTACCGGGACTAGGGGCGAGCAGTACTTC
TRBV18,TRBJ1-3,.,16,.,CASSSPGVHSGNTIYF,TGTGCCAGCTCATCACCAGGGGTTCACTCTGGAAACACCATATATTTT
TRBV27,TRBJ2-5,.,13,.,CASSTRRQETQYF,TGTGCCAGCAGTACCCGGCGGCAAGAGACCCAGTACTTC
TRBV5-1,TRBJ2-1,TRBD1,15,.,CASSRDRGRSGEQFF,TGCGCCAGCAGCCGGGACAGGGGCAGGTCGGGTGAGCAGTTCTTC
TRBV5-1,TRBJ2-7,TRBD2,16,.,CASSSLAGEPSYEQYF,TGCGCCAGCAGCTCCCTGGCGGGGGAGCCCTCCTACGAGCAGTACTTC
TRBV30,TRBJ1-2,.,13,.,CACARQAHYGYTF,TGTGCCTGTGCCAGACAGGCCCACTATGGCTACACCTTC
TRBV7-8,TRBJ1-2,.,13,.,CASSSYNLDGYTF,TGTGCCAGCAGCTCTTACAACCTCGATGGCTACACCTTC
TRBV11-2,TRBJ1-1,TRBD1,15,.,CASSTYTGTAIEAFF,TGTGCCAGCAGCACATATACCGGGACAGCTATTGAAGCTTTCTTT
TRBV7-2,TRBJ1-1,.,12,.,CASSFGGAEAFF,TGTGCCAGCAGCTTTGGCGGGGCCGAAGCTTTCTTT
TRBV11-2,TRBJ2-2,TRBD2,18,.,CASSLKLSGSHQPGELFF,TGTGCCAGCAGCTTGAAACTTAGCGGGAGCCATCAACCCGGGGAGCTGTTTTTT
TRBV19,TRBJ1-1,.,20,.,CASSMEGSVGRISMNTEAFF,TGTGCCAGTAGTATGGAGGGATCCGTAGGTAGGATCTCCATGAACACTGAAGCTTTCTTT
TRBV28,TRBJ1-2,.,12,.,CASSSTDYGYTF,TGTGCCAGCAGTTCGACAGACTATGGCTACACCTTC
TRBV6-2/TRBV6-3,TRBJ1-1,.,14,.,CASSYSGVNTEAFF,TGTGCCAGCAGTTACTCGGGAGTGAACACTGAAGCTTTCTTT
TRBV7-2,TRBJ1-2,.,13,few,CASSPDMDYGYTF,TGTGCCAGCAGCCCGGACATGGACTATGGCTACACCTTC
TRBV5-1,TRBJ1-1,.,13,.,CASSDSPGTEAFF,TGCGCCAGCTCCGACTCACCGGGCACTGAAGCTTTCTTT
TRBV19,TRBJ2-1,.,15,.,CASNMGLGRYNEQFF,TGTGCCAGTAATATGGGGTTGGGGCGGTACAATGAGCAGTTCTTC
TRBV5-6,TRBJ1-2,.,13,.,CASSSDTVVGYTF,TGTGCCAGCAGCTCGGACACGGTTGTTGGCTACACCTTC
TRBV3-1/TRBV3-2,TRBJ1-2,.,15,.,CASSQDQVANYGYTF,TGTGCCAGCAGCCAAGATCAGGTGGCTAACTATGGCTACACCTTC